This T cell receptor beta chain was observed in a study of T cell repertoires in cytomegalovirus infection (dated by TCRdb to between 2017 and 2020). Turning to the overall study: Because public TCR beta signatures pointed to carriage of CMV infection together with the matching HLA type, the HLA type of each donor mattered for the analysis. Results and caveats for the whole study, not just this receptor: The ex vivo response was dominated by HLA-C-restricted CMV-specific TCR beta clonotypes, which also provided the single most frequent clonotype in two of eight donors. In both this cohort and an independent cohort of a few hundred donors, the cumulative frequency of public TCR beta family members distinguished carriers of CMV infection plus the relevant HLA type.

Only a few counts were recorded for this clonotype. Its target antigen remains unknown. The sample holds no much larger clone one base away, and base qualities are not on file. According to the germline V gene (reference sequence), CDR1 reads DFQATT and CDR2 reads SNEGSKA. V was cut back by 0 bases and J by 4 bases, leaving a gap of 12 bases between them. The CDR3 covers 14 residues, taking in both the cysteine and the phenylalanine. The only DNA kept is the CDR3, 42 bases in frame from the first base. The sequencer listed for this sample is Illumina HiSeq 1500. TCRdb reworked the public reads: Q25 trimming with fastp, MiXCR clone assembly, productive beta chains retained. Under each unique CDR3 protein, matching rows form one entry showing the most common genes and DNA. Here the sample has some 400,000 distinct CDR3 sequences; around 18% occur a single time. The ten most abundant clones make up approximately 8% of the sample.

The source of this sequence is a human donor in good health (CMV status not recorded). Some clones in this sample may be carry-over from other donors' samples. This sequence uses TRBV20-1 and TRBJ1-1; no D gene can be assigned with confidence. Sequencing was carried out using PBMCs. The CDR3 is CSARDFLVTTEAFF. The DNA sequence is as follows: TGCAGTGCTAGAGATTTTTTGGTTACCACTGAAGCTTTCTTT.